This T cell receptor beta chain is drawn from a study of T cells in localized non-small cell lung cancer. Study-level points and caveats: It remains possible that heterogeneity exists, since only one tumor region was sequenced. T cell clonality was highest in uninvolved adjacent lung, above tumor. An association was observed between higher blood T cell density and longer overall survival.

There are 13 residues in the CDR3. Germline CDR1 reads SGHNT; CDR2 reads YYREEE (reference sequence). V lost 5 bases and J lost 2, with 10 bases in between. As regards this clone: The antigen is undetermined.

Sequenced by immunoSEQ multiplex PCR; TCRdb stores in-frame clones only, minus some. Here the sample spans approximately 43,000 clones, almost 90% being singletons. Here the sequenced sample was peripheral blood, taken before any cancer treatment. The chain combines TRBV5-4 with TRBJ2-5; D is perhaps TRBD2 (6 bases). The origin of this receptor is a female donor aged 60 or older with stage I squamous cell lung carcinoma. The CDR3 DNA is TGTGCCAGCAGGGAGGGAGGTCAAGAGACCCAGTACTTC. Its translation is CASREGGQETQYF.